This passage covers 21 T cell receptor beta chains from one sample sequenced in a study of beta chain features in type 1 diabetes. TCRB transcripts that were expressed got sequenced, as all of the isolated RNA had been reverse transcribed. Here immunoSEQ multiplex PCR was the method, and the copy in TCRdb shows in-frame clones only, minus some. The sample records about 150,000 clones, 10% being singletons. Study-level results: Among patients with Type 1 diabetes, TCRB CDR3s were moderately but significantly shorter in every one of the four CD4+ subsets.

These TCRs' antigens remain unknown. The sequencing input was central memory CD4+ T cells from blood. The receptors derive from a man younger than 45 with type 1 diabetes.

This clone was picked up a small number of times. The chain has TRBV10-3 and TRBJ1-3, with 12 bases identical to TRBD1. The V gene's germline CDR1 is ENHRY and CDR2 SYGVKD. V shed 10 bases and J 0 bases; nucleotides not matched to a gene: 4. This CDR3 has 15 amino acids. For the CDR3, the DNA is TGTGCCAGCTGGGACAGGGGGCTCTCTGGAAACACCATATATTTT. It specifies CASWDRGLSGNTIYF.

The CDR3 DNA sequence: TGTGCCAGCAGTTCGGCCGGGACAGGGGATCCAGATACGCAGTATTTT. It yields the protein CASSSAGTGDPDTQYF. The V call is TRBV28, the J call TRBJ2-3; 10 nucleotides align to TRBD1. Looked up from germline, CDR1 is MDHEN and CDR2 is SYDVKM. This CDR3 has 16 amino acids. V dropped 4 bases and J dropped 4; count of bases not matched to a gene: 8.

This chain links TRBV30 with TRBJ2-7; a weak D match, TRBD2 (6 bases). V lost 2 bases, J lost 5 bases, and 13 bases lay in between. The germline gives CDR1 GTSNPN, CDR2 SVGIG (reference sequence). This CDR3 region has 13 residues. The CDR3, as DNA: TGTGCCTGGAGTAGGGGCGGGGTCCACGAGCAGTACTTC. Translating it yields CAWSRGGVHEQYF.

The sample holds a few counts of this clone. The chain uses TRBV28 and TRBJ2-1, with TRBD2 matching over 9 bases. The CDR3 sequence is 16 residues long. J gave up 4 bases and V 7 bases, and 11 bases lay outside the gene matches. CDR1 is MDHEN and CDR2 is SYDVKM in the germline V gene. CDR3: CASTPAAGGSYNEQFF. Here the CDR3 DNA reads TGTGCCAGCACCCCGGCGGCGGGAGGGTCATACAATGAGCAGTTCTTC.

This clone has more than one count but fewer than ten. The V and J genes are TRBV5-6 and TRBJ2-1; 9 bases match TRBD1. The CDR3 runs to 16 residues. V was pared by 0 bases and J by 6 bases, with 7 bases of the junction left unmatched. Germline V gene data show CDR1 as SGHDT and CDR2 as YYEEEE. CDR3 sequence reads: CASSLGPPTGGNEQFF. CDR3 sequence (DNA): TGTGCCAGCAGCTTGGGCCCCCCGACAGGGGGCAATGAGCAGTTCTTC.

The chain employs TRBV2 and TRBJ2-2; D is ambiguous. V lost 7 bases, J lost 8 bases, and 14 bases lay in between. CDR1 SNHLY and CDR2 FYNNEI come from the germline V gene. The CDR3 covers 13 residues. The CDR3 loop reads CASKVAVGGELFF. The CDR3 coding sequence is TGTGCCAGCAAGGTTGCCGTCGGGGGGGAGCTGTTTTTT.

The genes are TRBV11-2 and TRBJ2-7; no clear D gene. V was clipped by 1 base and J by 4 bases, with 5 bases between them. Per the germline V gene, CDR1 is SGHAT and CDR2 is FQNNGV. The CDR3 sequence is 12 residues long. CDR3 sequence reads: CASSLAQYEQYF. DNA for the CDR3: TGTGCCAGCAGCTTAGCACAGTACGAGCAGTACTTC.

In this sample, this clone turned up a few times. This chain uses TRBV28 with TRBJ1-2, with 10 positions matching TRBD1. The CDR3 extends over 17 amino acids. Germline CDR1 is MDHEN and CDR2 is SYDVKM. V shed 4 bases, J shed 7 bases, and the junction held 15 bases outside the gene matches. The CDR3, as DNA: TGTGCCAGCAGTTCTATGGAGACGGGACAGGGGAAGGGTGGCTACACCTTC. The encoded protein is CASSSMETGQGKGGYTF.

The chain uses TRBV5-4 and TRBJ1-2, with 8 bases fitting TRBD1. The CDR3 is 14 amino acids. The trim removed 2 bases at V and 3 bases at J, leaving 3 bases unmatched. Germline values: CDR1 SGHNT, CDR2 YYREEE (reference sequence). This CDR3 is CASSFDRGYYGYTF. The CDR3 DNA sequence: TGTGCCAGCAGCTTCGACAGGGGTTACTATGGCTACACCTTC.

This clone has ten or more counts. This rearrangement joins TRBV7-2 to TRBJ2-6; 12 bases fit TRBD1. J gave up 1 base and V 5 bases, and 6 bases lay outside the gene matches. This CDR3 has 18 amino acids. Germline values: CDR1 SGHTA, CDR2 FQGNSA. The CDR3 DNA follows: TGTGCCAGCAGCAACCGGGACAGGGGGCAATCTGGGGCCAACGTCCTGACTTTC. As protein: CASSNRDRGQSGANVLTF.

This clone has a handful of counts. This chain links TRBV12-2 with TRBJ2-1; the table's D call, TRBD1, has no DNA check behind it. TRBV12-2 is designated a pseudogene. The CDR3 sequence is 15 residues long. CDR3 loop: CASRLAVPRGLEQFF. CDR3 coding DNA: TGTGCAAGTCGCTTAGCCGTTCCTAGGGGCCTTGAGCAGTTCTTC.

V and J are TRBV2 and TRBJ1-5; 10 bases line up with TRBD1. V dropped 7 bases and J dropped 0; count of bases not matched to a gene: 3. The CDR3 extends over 15 amino acids. CDR1 SNHLY and CDR2 FYNNEI come from the germline V gene. The CDR3 bases are TGTGCCAGCAATAGGGACAGGGGTAGCAATCAGCCCCAGCATTTT. Protein sequence: CASNRDRGSNQPQHF.

A remark on this clone: Other DNA sequences from this sample encode an identical CDR3 as well. This chain uses TRBV28 with TRBJ2-1, with unresolved D. The germline gives CDR1 MDHEN, CDR2 SYDVKM. V was clipped by 5 bases and J by 7 bases, with 9 bases between them. This CDR3 comprises 12 residues. The CDR3 reads CASSLRLNEQFF. The CDR3 DNA reads as TGTGCCAGCAGTCTGCGGTTGAATGAGCAGTTCTTC.

This clone appeared a few times. The chain uses TRBV5-1 and TRBJ2-3, with 14 positions matching TRBD2. The CDR3 contains 15 residues. The germline V gene has CDR1 SGHRS and CDR2 YFSETQ. The J segment lost 2 bases and the V segment lost 7 bases, leaving 3 bases of the junction unmatched. The CDR3 protein is CASQGLAGATDTQYF. DNA of the CDR3: TGCGCCAGCCAGGGACTAGCGGGAGCCACAGATACGCAGTATTTT.

This clone has a handful of counts. The CDR3 sequence: CASSLSLLAGFSGANVLTF. The CDR3 DNA follows: TGTGCCAGCAGCTTATCCTTATTAGCGGGATTCTCTGGGGCCAACGTCCTGACTTTC. The J gene is TRBJ2-6, the V gene TRBV7-2; 8 positions agree with TRBD2. The CDR3 is 19 residues long. V dropped 2 bases and J dropped 0; count of bases not matched to a gene: 9. Germline lookup yields CDR1 SGHTA and CDR2 FQGNSA.

This clone occurred a few times. The chain combines TRBV2 with TRBJ2-5, with 8 positions matching TRBD1. Looked up from germline, CDR1 is SNHLY and CDR2 is FYNNEI. Unmatched junction bases numbered 1, after V lost 4 bases and J lost 3 bases. This CDR3 is 13 amino acids long. For the CDR3, the DNA is TGTGCCAGCAGTGCGGGACAGGAAGAGACCCAGTACTTC. Translating gives CASSAGQEETQYF.

V usage is TRBV15 and J usage is TRBJ1-5; 8 bases match TRBD1. Looked up from germline, CDR1 is LNHNV and CDR2 is YYDKDF (reference sequence). V gave up 3 bases and J gave up 4 bases; unmatched junction bases: 5. The CDR3 covers 15 residues. In nucleotides, the CDR3 is TGTGCCACCAGCAGTCCAGGGGGCGTTAATCAGCCCCAGCATTTT. It encodes CATSSPGGVNQPQHF.

This clone was found a few times. The rearrangement uses TRBV11-2 and TRBJ1-3; a weak D match, TRBD1 (5 bases). The CDR3 is 16 amino acids. V dropped 5 bases and J dropped 4 bases, with 18 bases sitting between them. In germline, CDR1 is SGHAT, CDR2 FQNNGV. CDR3: CASSLPLGGRGNTIYF. CDR3 coding DNA: TGTGCCAGCAGCCTACCCCTCGGGGGAAGAGGAAACACCATATATTTT.

This clone has a handful of counts. The CDR3 DNA sequence: TGTGCCAGCAGCCAAGAATCTCAACTAGCGGGAGGGCAATGGTTCTTC. Translated, it gives CASSQESQLAGGQWFF. V is TRBV4-2 and J is TRBJ2-1, with 13 bases lining up with TRBD2. The CDR3 has 16 amino acids. Per germline, CDR1 LGHNA and CDR2 YNFKEQ. Trimming removed 0 bases from V and 15 bases from J; junction bases left unmatched: 11.

Comments on this clone: At one of its ends the junction is not consistent with the germline gene, which may arise from a read error. The genes are TRBV4-1 and TRBJ1-2; D might be TRBD1 (6 bases). The CDR3 runs to 16 residues. The germline V gene has CDR1 MGHRA and CDR2 YSYEKL. Here the CDR3 DNA reads TGTGCCAGCAGCCAGGGGAAAGGCGGGACGTTCTATGGCTACACCTTC. It specifies CASSQGKGGTFYGYTF.

This chain uses TRBV4-2 with TRBJ2-1; 7 bases are a match to TRBD2. Trimming at V came to 1 base and at J to 4 bases, leaving 13 bases not matched to a gene. The CDR3 extends over 18 amino acids. Germline V CDR1 and CDR2: LGHNA, YNFKEQ. CDR3 in amino acids: CASSQGAAGDTFYNEQFF. CDR3 nucleotides: TGTGCCAGCAGCCAAGGCGCCGCGGGAGATACCTTTTACAATGAGCAGTTCTTC.